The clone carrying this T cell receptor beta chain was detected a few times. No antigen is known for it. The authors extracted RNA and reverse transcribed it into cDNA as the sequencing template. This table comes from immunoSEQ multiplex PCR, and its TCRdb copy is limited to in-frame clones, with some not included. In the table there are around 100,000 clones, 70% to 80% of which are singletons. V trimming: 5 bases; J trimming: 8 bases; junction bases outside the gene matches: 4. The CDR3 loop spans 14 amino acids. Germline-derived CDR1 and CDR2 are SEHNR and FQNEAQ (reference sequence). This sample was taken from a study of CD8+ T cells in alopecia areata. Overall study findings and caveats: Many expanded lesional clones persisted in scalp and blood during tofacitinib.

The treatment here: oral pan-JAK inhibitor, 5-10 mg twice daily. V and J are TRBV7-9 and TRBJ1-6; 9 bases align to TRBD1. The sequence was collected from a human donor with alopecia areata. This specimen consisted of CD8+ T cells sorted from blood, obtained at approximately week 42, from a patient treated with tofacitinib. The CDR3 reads CASSRTGGDSPLHF. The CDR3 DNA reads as TGTGCCAGCAGCCGAACAGGGGGCGATTCACCCCTCCACTTT.